What follows are 29 T cell receptor beta chains derived from one specimen sequenced in a study of CD8 T cells in Susac syndrome. It was with random hexamers that roughly 0.5 to 1 ug RNA was reverse transcribed. MiXCR, run by TCRdb on the immunoSEQ multiplex PCR reads, gives a single entry per CDR3 protein. The sample lists about 120,000 distinct CDR3 sequences; approximately 91% were seen once. Input material: CD4+ T cells from PBMCs. The receptors originated from a human donor in good health.

The CDR3 sequence: CSVVGQNTEAFF. The CDR3 nucleotides read TGCAGCGTAGTCGGTCAGAACACTGAAGCTTTCTTT. The chain combines TRBV29-1 with TRBJ1-1; no clear D gene. The V gene's germline CDR1 is SQVTM and CDR2 ANQGSEA. This CDR3 is 12 amino acids long. Trimming stripped 6 bases from V and 1 base from J, with 9 bases between. The full variable domain, in which reference TRBV29-1 and TRBJ1-1 provide the parts outside the CDR3, is SAVISQKPSRDICQRGTSLTIQCQVDSQVTMMFWYRQQPGQSLTLIATANQGSEATYESGFVIDKFPISRPNLTFSTLTVSNMSPEDSSIYLCSVVGQNTEAFFGQGTRLTVV.

This chain links TRBV5-1 with TRBJ1-2; no clear D gene. This CDR3 contains 13 residues. V lost 1 base and J lost 3, with 7 bases in between. The germline V gene encodes CDR1 SGHRS and CDR2 YFSETQ. The DNA of the CDR3 is TGCGCCAGCAGCTTGAATCAGGACTATGGCTACACCTTC. The encoded protein is CASSLNQDYGYTF.

This rearrangement joins TRBV10-3 to TRBJ2-3, with 9 bases identical to TRBD2. Germline CDR1 is ENHRY and CDR2 is SYGVKD. CDR3 length: 16 amino acids. V was pared by 7 bases and J by 0 bases, with 8 bases of the junction left unmatched. The CDR3 sequence: CAINRLAGTSTDTQYF. Written as DNA, the CDR3 is TGTGCCATCAATCGGCTAGCGGGGACGAGCACAGATACGCAGTATTTT.

The chain links TRBV6-2 or TRBV6-3 to TRBJ2-5; D remains unclear. V lost 4 bases, J lost 0 bases, and 9 bases lay in between. The CDR3 extends over 14 amino acids. Germline V gene data show CDR1 as MNHEY and CDR2 as SVGEGT. Here the CDR3 DNA reads TGTGCCAGCAGTTCCCGGAAGGACCAAGAGACCCAGTACTTC. This codes for CASSSRKDQETQYF.

The gene calls are TRBV7-9 and TRBJ2-7; D uncertain. The CDR3 covers 13 residues. Germline V lookup: CDR1 SEHNR, CDR2 FQNEAQ (reference sequence). Trimming pared 5 bases from V and 6 bases from J, leaving 14 bases between. The CDR3 spells CASSTNPPFEQYF. In nucleotides, the CDR3 is TGTGCCAGCAGCACCAATCCCCCGTTCGAGCAGTACTTC.

This sequence joins TRBV14 and TRBJ2-3; tentative D call: TRBD2 (5 bases). The CDR3 totals 16 residues. The germline gives CDR1 SGHDN, CDR2 FVKESK. The V gene lost 1 base and the J gene lost 2 bases, with 13 bases spanning the gap. CDR3 sequence (DNA): TGTGCCAGCAGCCAAGTCGGAAGCGGATACACAGATACGCAGTATTTT. Translated, it gives CASSQVGSGYTDTQYF.

This chain connects TRBV7-9 to TRBJ1-1; D is undetermined. Trimming pared 10 bases from V and 0 bases from J, leaving 12 bases between. The germline gives CDR1 SEHNR, CDR2 FQNEAQ (reference sequence). The CDR3 totals 13 residues. CDR3 residues: CANRGSVNTEAFF. The CDR3 DNA follows: TGTGCCAACCGCGGCTCGGTGAACACTGAAGCTTTCTTT.

The chain links TRBV12-3 or TRBV12-4 to TRBJ2-5; a weak D match, TRBD2 (6 bases). CDR3 length equals 12 residues. V was clipped by 7 bases and J by 3 bases, with 9 bases between them. Here the CDR3 reads CASTAGKETQYF. The CDR3 coding sequence is TGTGCCAGCACCGCGGGGAAAGAGACCCAGTACTTC.

The chain links TRBV4-3 to TRBJ1-2; possibly TRBD1 for D (5 bases). From germline, CDR1 is LGHNA and CDR2 YSLEER. The CDR3 consists of 13 residues. Trimming took off 4 bases at V and 3 bases at J, with 9 bases between the two ends. The CDR3 loop is CASSREGDYGYTF. The CDR3 bases are TGCGCCAGCAGCCGAGAAGGGGACTATGGCTACACCTTC.

V is TRBV29-1 and J is TRBJ1-1; D unresolved. This CDR3 spans 11 amino acids. Germline V gene sequence: CDR1 SQVTM, CDR2 ANQGSEA. V lost 1 base and J lost 5, with 5 bases in between. The CDR3 protein is CSVEGPTEAFF. DNA of the CDR3: TGCAGCGTTGAAGGACCGACTGAAGCTTTCTTT.

The chain combines TRBV4-2 with TRBJ1-5, with a tentative D call TRBD1 (5 bases). From germline, CDR1 is LGHNA and CDR2 YNFKEQ. The CDR3 spans 14 residues. Trimming pared 1 base from V and 5 bases from J, leaving 9 bases between. The CDR3 is CASSQAGGDQPQHF. In DNA form, the CDR3 reads TGTGCCAGCAGCCAAGCGGGGGGGGATCAGCCCCAGCATTTT.

The chain couples TRBV30 to TRBJ1-1; 8 bases fit TRBD1. V lost 3 bases, J lost 3 bases, and 3 bases stayed unmatched. CDR1 and CDR2 (germline): GTSNPN, SVGIG (reference sequence). The CDR3 sequence is 13 residues long. In DNA form, the CDR3 reads TGTGCCTGGAGCGGGACAGGTCACACTGAAGCTTTCTTT. It codes for CAWSGTGHTEAFF.

The chain carries TRBV7-9 and TRBJ1-1; D remains unclear. CDR3 length: 13 amino acids. Trimming took off 2 bases at V and 8 bases at J, with 12 bases between the two ends. Germline V CDR1 and CDR2: SEHNR, FQNEAQ (reference sequence). For the CDR3, the DNA is TGTGCCAGCAGCTTATCGGTAGCTGACGAAGCTTTCTTT. Amino acid sequence: CASSLSVADEAFF.

The chain links TRBV4-2 to TRBJ2-5; no clear D. The V gene lost 1 base and the J gene lost 5 bases, with 14 bases spanning the gap. The V gene's germline CDR1 is LGHNA and CDR2 YNFKEQ. The CDR3 is made up of 15 amino acids. The CDR3 loop reads CASSQVLGSMETQYF. CDR3 nucleotide sequence: TGTGCCAGCAGCCAAGTCCTGGGGTCCATGGAGACCCAGTACTTC.

The CDR3 is CASSWDRESYNSPLHF. In DNA form, the CDR3 reads TGTGCCAGCAGCTGGGACAGGGAGAGCTATAATTCACCCCTCCACTTT. This chain joins TRBV2 and TRBJ1-6, with TRBD1 identical over 9 bases. The V and J ends lost 6 bases and 3 bases, in that order; junction bases with no gene match: 6. CDR1 is SNHLY, CDR2 FYNNEI, per germline. The CDR3 runs to 16 residues.

The chain couples TRBV20-1 to TRBJ1-1, with D perhaps TRBD1 (6 bases). V lost 5 bases to trimming and J lost 1 base, with 14 bases between them. CDR1 is DFQATT and CDR2 is SNEGSKA in the germline V gene (reference sequence). The CDR3 runs to 14 residues. In nucleotides, the CDR3 is TGCAGTGCTGTGAGACAGGCGGGGAACACTGAAGCTTTCTTT. Translating it yields CSAVRQAGNTEAFF.

The gene calls are TRBV5-4 and TRBJ2-3, with TRBD2 matching 10 bases. Losses at the gene ends were 3 bases for V and 2 bases for J; bases not matched to a gene: 3. The length of the CDR3 is 15 residues. Looked up from germline, CDR1 is SGHNT and CDR2 is YYREEE (reference sequence). The CDR3 coding sequence is TGTGCCAGCAGCTCCACTAGCGGGAACACAGATACGCAGTATTTT. Its protein product is CASSSTSGNTDTQYF.

V usage is TRBV7-2 and J usage is TRBJ1-1, with D perhaps matching TRBD1 (5 bases). V was clipped by 5 bases and J by 5 bases, with 18 bases between them. The germline V gene has CDR1 SGHTA and CDR2 FQGNSA. The CDR3 sequence is 15 residues long. The CDR3 nucleotides read TGTGCCAGCAGCCCTATACCCCAGGGACGGACTGAAGCTTTCTTT. Translation: CASSPIPQGRTEAFF. The variable domain in full, completed from reference TRBV7-2 and TRBJ1-1, reads GAGVSQSPSNKVTEKGKDVELRCDPISGHTALYWYRQSLGQGLEFLIYFQGNSAPDKSGLPSDRFSAERTGGSVSTLTIQRTQQEDSAVYLCASSPIPQGRTEAFFGQGTRLTVV.

The chain combines TRBV6-5 with TRBJ2-7, with D possibly matching TRBD2 (5 bases). From germline, CDR1 is MNHEY and CDR2 SVGAGI. Deletions cut 6 bases from V and 0 bases from J, with 15 bases between. This CDR3 contains 15 residues. CDR3 in amino acids: CASRRVGFSSYEQYF. The CDR3 nucleotides read TGTGCCAGCAGGAGGGTGGGTTTTAGCTCCTACGAGCAGTACTTC.

The V call is TRBV12-3 or TRBV12-4, the J call TRBJ1-5; TRBD1 matches 9 bases. The CDR3 totals 14 residues. V lost 5 bases, J lost 5 bases, and 4 bases stayed unmatched. The CDR3 reads CASSPRDRDQPQHF. The DNA of the CDR3 is TGTGCCAGCAGTCCGCGGGACAGGGATCAGCCCCAGCATTTT.

The chain is built from TRBV9 and TRBJ2-7; possibly TRBD1 or TRBD2 for D (5 bases each). V lost 2 bases and J lost 5, with 8 bases in between. The germline gives CDR1 SGDLS, CDR2 YYNGEE. The CDR3 length is 12 residues. The CDR3 sequence: CASSVEGHEQYF. As DNA, the CDR3 is TGTGCCAGCAGCGTTGAGGGACACGAGCAGTACTTC. Supplemented by reference TRBV9 and TRBJ2-7, the full variable domain reads DSGVTQTPKHLITATGQRVTLRCSPRSGDLSVYWYQQSLDQGLQFLIQYYNGEERAKGNILERFSAQQFPDLHSELNLSSLELGDSALYFCASSVEGHEQYFGPGTRLTVT.

This chain joins TRBV7-2 and TRBJ1-2; 7 bases agree with TRBD1. Germline V lookup: CDR1 SGHTA, CDR2 FQGNSA. This CDR3 has 15 amino acids. V was pared by 5 bases and J by 6 bases, with 12 bases of the junction left unmatched. The CDR3 loop is CASSPSRGRRDGYTF. As DNA, the CDR3 is TGTGCCAGCAGCCCATCGAGGGGGCGCCGAGATGGCTACACCTTC.

This chain connects TRBV5-1 to TRBJ2-3, with TRBD2 matching 12 bases. CDR1 and CDR2 (germline): SGHRS, YFSETQ. Trimming cost V 0 bases and J 1 base; bases outside gene matches: 6. The CDR3 consists of 18 residues. This CDR3 is CASSLVLAGGVRTDTQYF. The CDR3 DNA follows: TGCGCCAGCAGCTTGGTACTAGCGGGAGGCGTACGCACAGATACGCAGTATTTT.

The chain employs TRBV30 and TRBJ1-2, with D tentatively TRBD1 (5 bases). Germline V gene sequence: CDR1 GTSNPN, CDR2 SVGIG (reference sequence). The CDR3 totals 15 residues. V dropped 3 bases and J dropped 4 bases, with 18 bases sitting between them. CDR3 nucleotides: TGTGCCTGGAGCCGAACGGGGCAGCGGTCCTATGGCTACACCTTC. As protein: CAWSRTGQRSYGYTF.

The CDR3 sequence: CASSPGISSQETQYF. CDR3 sequence (DNA): TGCGCCAGCAGCCCTGGTATCAGTAGCCAAGAGACCCAGTACTTC. The genes are TRBV5-1 and TRBJ2-5; D uncertain. CDR1 SGHRS and CDR2 YFSETQ come from the germline V gene. Between the trimmed V and J ends, which lost 4 bases and 1 base, there was a span of 14 bases. This CDR3 has 15 amino acids.

CDR3 in amino acids: CASSQDYASGRPDTQYF. DNA of the CDR3: TGCGCCAGCAGCCAAGATTACGCGTCGGGCAGGCCAGATACGCAGTATTTT. The chain recombines TRBV4-3 with TRBJ2-3; no firm D call. Germline CDR1 LGHNA, CDR2 YSLEER. The CDR3 covers 17 residues. The germline V and J ends were trimmed by 0 bases and 4 bases, with 17 bases remaining between them.

The chain carries TRBV7-9 and TRBJ2-1; 9 bases fit TRBD1. CDR3 length: 16 residues. With V trimmed by 0 bases and J by 1 base, 1 base remained unmatched. The V gene's germline CDR1 is SEHNR and CDR2 FQNEAQ (reference sequence). DNA for the CDR3: TGTGCCAGCAGCTTAGCCGGACAGGGGTCCTACAATGAGCAGTTCTTC. Amino acid sequence: CASSLAGQGSYNEQFF.

V and J are TRBV7-3 and TRBJ2-2; TRBD1 aligns across 8 bases. CDR1 and CDR2 (germline): SGHTA, FQGTGA. The CDR3 loop spans 16 amino acids. V was pared by 1 base and J by 7 bases, with 8 bases of the junction left unmatched. The CDR3 here is CASSLSPRGLDGELFF. DNA for the CDR3: TGTGCCAGCAGCTTAAGCCCCAGGGGGCTTGACGGGGAGCTGTTTTTT.

As regards this clonotype: The junction departs from germline at one end; a sequencing error may be responsible. J is TRBJ2-7 and V is TRBV12-3 or TRBV12-4; TRBD1 aligns across 7 bases. The CDR3 sequence is 18 residues long. The CDR3 DNA reads TGTACCAGCAGCCTGGGACAGTCCTCCCCACAGTCCTCCTACGAGCAGTACTTC. Translated: CTSSLGQSSPQSSYEQYF.